The next 20 T cell receptor beta chains were all read from a single sample in a study of cytomegalovirus exposure and HLA in healthy donors. PCR used 60 Vbeta primers and 13 Jbeta primers. Sequencing used immunoSEQ multiplex PCR; TCRdb keeps in-frame clones, though not all of them. The sample holds 150,000 to 200,000 clones, 80% seen once. The sequenced material came from PBMCs. The receptors stem from a woman aged 40 to 55 in good health and CMV-seronegative.

This clone was seen only once. V is TRBV7-6 and J is TRBJ1-4; 10 nucleotides align to TRBD1. This CDR3 contains 17 residues. The V and J ends lost 3 bases and 3 bases, in that order; junction bases with no gene match: 7. Germline V lookup: CDR1 SGHVS, CDR2 FNYEAQ. The CDR3 sequence: CASSFYQGQGSNEKLFF. CDR3 DNA: TGTGCCAGCAGCTTCTACCAGGGACAGGGGTCTAATGAAAAACTGTTTTTT. Variable domain in full (rest from reference TRBV7-6 and TRBJ1-4): GAGVSQSPRYKVTKRGQDVALRCDPISGHVSLYWYRQALGQGPEFLTYFNYEAQQDKSGLPNDRFSAERPEGSISTLTIQRTEQRDSAMYRCASSFYQGQGSNEKLFFGSGTQLSVL.

This chain connects TRBV5-1 to TRBJ2-7; the match to TRBD1 covers 7 bases. Germline lookup yields CDR1 SGHRS and CDR2 YFSETQ. The CDR3 is 14 amino acids. After removal of 0 bases from V and 5 bases from J, the junction contained 5 bases not matched to a gene. The CDR3 nucleotides are TGCGCCAGCAGCTTGGGGGACAGAATAGACGAGCAGTACTTC. It yields the protein CASSLGDRIDEQYF.

The chain has TRBV6-5 and TRBJ2-7, with D tentatively TRBD1 (6 bases). Germline CDR1 reads MNHEY; CDR2 reads SVGAGI. The V gene lost 5 bases and the J gene lost 3 bases, with 14 bases spanning the gap. The CDR3 sequence is 14 residues long. The CDR3 DNA sequence: TGTGCCAGCAGTAGACGTGGACAGAGCTACGAGCAGTACTTC. Amino acids: CASSRRGQSYEQYF.

V is TRBV7-2 and J is TRBJ1-1; the D is unclear. CDR1 and CDR2 from the germline V gene are SGHTA and FQGNSA. Trimming cost V 5 bases and J 2 bases, with 9 bases left between them. The CDR3 loop spans 13 amino acids. DNA of the CDR3: TGTGCCAGCAGCATCCCAGGAAACACTGAAGCTTTCTTT. Residues: CASSIPGNTEAFF.

In DNA form, the CDR3 reads TGTGCCAGCAGCTTAAGTATGAGCGTAACCTACGAGCAGTACTTC. Translation: CASSLSMSVTYEQYF. The genes are TRBV13 and TRBJ2-7; the D is unclear. Trimming took 2 bases from V and 2 from J, leaving 13 bases between them. The CDR3 has 15 amino acids. Looked up from germline, CDR1 is PRHDT and CDR2 is FYEKMQ (reference sequence).

The V gene is TRBV5-1, the J gene TRBJ2-5; 7 bases match TRBD1. V trimming: 1 base; J trimming: 3 bases; junction bases outside the gene matches: 6. Germline loops: CDR1 SGHRS, CDR2 YFSETQ. The CDR3 sequence is 15 residues long. This CDR3 reads CASSLRGGDEETQYF. CDR3 bases: TGCGCCAGCAGCTTGAGAGGGGGCGACGAAGAGACCCAGTACTTC.

The chain is built from TRBV7-8 and TRBJ1-6; the D is unclear. The CDR3 has 16 amino acids. Trimming pared 5 bases from V and 0 bases from J, leaving 11 bases between. CDR1 is SGHVS and CDR2 is FQNEAQ in the germline V gene. DNA of the CDR3: TGTGCCAGCAGCCCCCGACACATCTCCTATAATTCACCCCTCCACTTT. Its translation is CASSPRHISYNSPLHF.

This chain uses TRBV27 with TRBJ2-2; a possible D gene is TRBD2 (5 bases). V lost 3 bases and J 7 bases, leaving 9 bases between the germline ends. The CDR3 covers 13 residues. CDR1 is MNHEY and CDR2 is SMNVEV in the germline V gene (reference sequence). Here the CDR3 DNA reads TGTGCCAGCAGTTTTTTAGCGAGCGGGGAGCTGTTTTTT. Translated: CASSFLASGELFF.

The chain carries TRBV18 and TRBJ1-4; TRBD1 aligns across 8 bases. V dropped 3 bases and J dropped 5; count of bases not matched to a gene: 11. The CDR3 sequence is 17 residues long. CDR1 and CDR2 from the germline V gene are KGHSH and LQKENI. CDR3 nucleotide sequence: TGTGCCAGCTCACCGGTTAGCAGGGGGCGCGGAAATGAAAAACTGTTTTTT. Translated, it gives CASSPVSRGRGNEKLFF.

J is TRBJ2-1 and V is TRBV28; D not certain. V dropped 6 bases and J dropped 7 bases, with 16 bases sitting between them. Germline V gene sequence: CDR1 MDHEN, CDR2 SYDVKM. The CDR3 has 14 residues. The CDR3 protein is CASRQASVRNEQFF. The DNA of the CDR3 is TGTGCCAGCAGACAAGCTAGTGTCCGTAATGAGCAGTTCTTC.

The chain joins TRBV5-1 to TRBJ1-4; 11 positions match TRBD1. Germline V lookup: CDR1 SGHRS, CDR2 YFSETQ. This CDR3 region has 14 residues. The J segment lost 8 bases and the V segment lost 4 bases, leaving 4 bases of the junction unmatched. The CDR3 is CASSGTGGAEKLFF. In nucleotides, the CDR3 is TGCGCCAGCAGCGGGACAGGGGGAGCCGAAAAACTGTTTTTT.

The rearrangement links TRBV4-1 to TRBJ2-1, with 10 bases that match TRBD2. The V segment lost 2 bases and the J segment 7 bases; nucleotides outside the gene matches: 11. CDR3 size: 17 residues. CDR1 and CDR2 (germline): MGHRA, YSYEKL. CDR3 bases: TGCGCCAGCAGCCAAAAAAGAGGGCTACTAGCGGGGAATGAGCAGTTCTTC. As protein: CASSQKRGLLAGNEQFF.

This chain connects TRBV11-2 to TRBJ2-2; no clear D gene. The length of the CDR3 is 14 residues. Trimming took 2 bases from V and 4 from J, leaving 8 bases between them. Germline CDR1 and CDR2: SGHAT and FQNNGV. The CDR3 nucleotides are TGTGCCAGCAGCTTATCGCGAGTCACCGGGGAGCTGTTTTTT. It translates to CASSLSRVTGELFF.

This clone appeared a single time. The chain links TRBV6-1 to TRBJ1-4; 7 bases are shared with TRBD1. V trimming: 7 bases; J trimming: 5 bases; junction bases outside the gene matches: 4. This CDR3 contains 13 residues. Germline assignment: CDR1 MNHNS and CDR2 SASEGT. The CDR3 sequence is CASIKQGNEKLFF. In DNA form, the CDR3 reads TGTGCCAGCATTAAACAGGGGAATGAAAAACTGTTTTTT.

The chain carries TRBV4-1 and TRBJ1-5, with 7 bases identical to TRBD1. With 1 base clipped from V and 2 bases from J, the junction kept 2 bases outside the gene matches. Germline CDR1 and CDR2: MGHRA and YSYEKL. This CDR3 is 15 amino acids long. In nucleotides, the CDR3 is TGCGCCAGCAGCCAAGTCGGGACAGGCAATCAGCCCCAGCATTTT. Translation gives CASSQVGTGNQPQHF.

In this sample, this clone turned up once. CDR3 sequence (DNA): TGTGCCATCAGTCCGGGACAGGGATCGTCTAAAGAGACCCAGTACTTC. Protein product: CAISPGQGSSKETQYF. V gene TRBV10-3 combines with J gene TRBJ2-5; 9 bases fit TRBD1. The CDR3 covers 16 residues. Unmatched junction bases numbered 10, after V lost 5 bases and J lost 3 bases. Germline CDR1 ENHRY, CDR2 SYGVKD.

The chain uses TRBV29-1 and TRBJ2-7, with D possibly matching TRBD2 (5 bases). V was trimmed by 4 bases and J by 3 bases, leaving 10 bases between them. Looked up from germline, CDR1 is SQVTM and CDR2 is ANQGSEA. The CDR3 is 12 amino acids. The CDR3 protein is CSVARGIYEQYF. CDR3 coding DNA: TGCAGCGTTGCCCGGGGTATCTACGAGCAGTACTTC.

To note about this clone: At one end, the junction sequence differs from germline, possibly due to a read error. In nucleotides, the CDR3 is TGTACCAGCAGCCCGACAGGTGGTGAAAAACTGTTTTTT. Its protein is CTSSPTGGEKLFF. This sequence joins TRBV4-2 and TRBJ1-4, with TRBD1 as a possible D gene (6 bases). CDR1 is LGHNA and CDR2 is YNFKEQ in the germline V gene. The CDR3 has 13 amino acids.

The J gene is TRBJ2-3, the V gene TRBV11-3; D might be TRBD2 (6 bases). V dropped 5 bases and J dropped 1 base, with 10 bases sitting between them. The CDR3 is 14 residues long. Per the germline V gene, CDR1 is SGHNT and CDR2 is YENEEA. The CDR3 DNA reads TGTGCCAGCAGCGGCTGGGGGGGCACAGATACGCAGTATTTT. Protein sequence: CASSGWGGTDTQYF.

This sequence joins TRBV9 and TRBJ2-1; TRBD2 aligns across 7 bases. CDR1 is SGDLS and CDR2 is YYNGEE in the germline V gene. V lost 0 bases and J lost 3; bases outside the gene matches: 3. This CDR3 comprises 15 residues. The DNA for the CDR3 is TGTGCCAGCAGCGTAGATCCTAGCGGCTACAATGAGCAGTTCTTC. Translation gives CASSVDPSGYNEQFF.